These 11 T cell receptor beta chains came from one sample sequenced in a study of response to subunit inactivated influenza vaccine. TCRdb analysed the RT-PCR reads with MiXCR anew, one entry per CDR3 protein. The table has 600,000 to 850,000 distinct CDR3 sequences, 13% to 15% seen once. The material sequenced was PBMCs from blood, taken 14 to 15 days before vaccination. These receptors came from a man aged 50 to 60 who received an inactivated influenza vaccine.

The CDR3 region has the DNA TGCAGTGCCGCAAGACTAGCGGGAGTGGAGACCCAGTACTTC. Translating gives CSAARLAGVETQYF. This chain connects TRBV20-1 to TRBJ2-5; 12 bases align to TRBD2. Trimming took 6 bases from V and 5 from J; bases not matched to a gene: 7. Germline V gives CDR1 DFQATT, CDR2 SNEGSKA (reference sequence). The CDR3 runs 14 residues.

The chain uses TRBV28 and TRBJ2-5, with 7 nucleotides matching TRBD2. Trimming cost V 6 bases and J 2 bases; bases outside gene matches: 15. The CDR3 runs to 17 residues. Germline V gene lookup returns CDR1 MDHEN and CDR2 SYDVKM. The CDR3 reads CASRSLWASGGQETQYF. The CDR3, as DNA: TGTGCCAGCAGAAGCCTCTGGGCTAGCGGAGGACAAGAGACCCAGTACTTC.

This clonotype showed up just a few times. The DNA for the CDR3 is TGTGCCAGCAGCCCCACCTTTGTAGGTTCACCCCTCCACTTT. Amino acid sequence: CASSPTFVGSPLHF. The chain recombines TRBV6-1 with TRBJ1-6; no clear D gene. The CDR3 length is 14 residues. Germline V gene data show CDR1 as MNHNS and CDR2 as SASEGT. Trimming shortened V by 6 bases and J by 9 bases, and 15 bases separated the two germline ends.

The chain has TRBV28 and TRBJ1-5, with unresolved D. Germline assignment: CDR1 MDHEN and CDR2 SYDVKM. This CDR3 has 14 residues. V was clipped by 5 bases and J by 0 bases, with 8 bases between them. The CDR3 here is CASSPPHSNQPQHF. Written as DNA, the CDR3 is TGTGCCAGCAGTCCTCCCCATAGCAATCAGCCCCAGCATTTT.

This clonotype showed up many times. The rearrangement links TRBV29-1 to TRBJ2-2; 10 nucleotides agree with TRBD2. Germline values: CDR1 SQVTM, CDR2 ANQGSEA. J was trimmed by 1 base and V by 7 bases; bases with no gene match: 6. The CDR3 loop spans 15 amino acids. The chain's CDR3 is CSGLSSGGNTGELFF. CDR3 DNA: TGCAGCGGCCTTTCTAGCGGGGGGAACACCGGGGAGCTGTTTTTT.

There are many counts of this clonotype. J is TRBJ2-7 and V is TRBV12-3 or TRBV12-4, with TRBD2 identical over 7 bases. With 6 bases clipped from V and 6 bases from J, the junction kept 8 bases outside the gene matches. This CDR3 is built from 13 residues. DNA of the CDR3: TGTGCCAGCAGCCGGGGAACTAGCGTCGAGCAGTACTTC. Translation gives CASSRGTSVEQYF.

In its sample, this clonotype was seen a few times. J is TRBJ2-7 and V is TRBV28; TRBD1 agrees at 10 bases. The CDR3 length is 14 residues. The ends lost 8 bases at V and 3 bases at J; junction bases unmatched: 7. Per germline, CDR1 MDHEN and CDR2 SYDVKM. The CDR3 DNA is TGTGCCAGCCTCTCGGGACAGGGGAACTACGAGCAGTACTTC. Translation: CASLSGQGNYEQYF.

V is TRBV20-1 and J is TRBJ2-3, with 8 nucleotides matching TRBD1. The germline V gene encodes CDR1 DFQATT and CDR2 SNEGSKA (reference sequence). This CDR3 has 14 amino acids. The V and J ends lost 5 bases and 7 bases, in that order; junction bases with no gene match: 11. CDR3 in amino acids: CSAVRGRSPNTQYF. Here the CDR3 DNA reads TGCAGTGCTGTCAGGGGGCGATCGCCAAATACGCAGTATTTT.

The chain's CDR3 is CSASRSGAGTEAFF. In nucleotides, the CDR3 is TGCAGTGCTTCCCGGTCAGGCGCGGGCACTGAAGCTTTCTTT. This chain uses TRBV20-1 with TRBJ1-1; D uncertain. The CDR3 totals 14 residues. V was clipped by 5 bases and J by 4 bases, with 17 bases between them. The germline CDR1 and CDR2 sequences are DFQATT and SNEGSKA (reference sequence).

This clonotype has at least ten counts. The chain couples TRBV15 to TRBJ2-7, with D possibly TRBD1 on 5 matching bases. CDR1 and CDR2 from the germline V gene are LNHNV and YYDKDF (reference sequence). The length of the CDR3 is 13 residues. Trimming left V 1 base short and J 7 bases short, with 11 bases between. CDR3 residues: CATSRGRVLEQYF. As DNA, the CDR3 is TGTGCCACCAGCAGAGGCAGGGTTCTTGAGCAGTACTTC.

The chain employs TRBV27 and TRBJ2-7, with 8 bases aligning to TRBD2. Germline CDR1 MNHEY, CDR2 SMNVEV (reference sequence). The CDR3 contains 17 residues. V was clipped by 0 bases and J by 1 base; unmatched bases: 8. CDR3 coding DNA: TGTGCCAGCAGTTTATCGATCGGGAGGGTCGGATCCTACGAGCAGTACTTC. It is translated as CASSLSIGRVGSYEQYF.